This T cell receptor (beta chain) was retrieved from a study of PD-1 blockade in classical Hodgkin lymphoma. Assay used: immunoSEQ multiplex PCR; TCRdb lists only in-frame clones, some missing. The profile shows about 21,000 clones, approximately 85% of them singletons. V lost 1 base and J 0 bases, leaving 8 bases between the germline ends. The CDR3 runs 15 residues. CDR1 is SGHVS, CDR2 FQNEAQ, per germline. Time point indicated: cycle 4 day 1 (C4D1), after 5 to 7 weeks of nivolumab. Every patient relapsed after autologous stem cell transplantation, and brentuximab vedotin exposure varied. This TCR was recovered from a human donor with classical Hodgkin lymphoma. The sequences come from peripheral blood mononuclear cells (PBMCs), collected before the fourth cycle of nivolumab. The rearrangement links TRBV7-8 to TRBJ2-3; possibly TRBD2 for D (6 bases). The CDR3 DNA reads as TGTGCCAGCAGCTTAGGGGGGACTAGCACAGATACGCAGTATTTT. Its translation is CASSLGGTSTDTQYF. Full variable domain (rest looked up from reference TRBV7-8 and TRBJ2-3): GAGVSQSPRYKVAKRGQDVALRCDPISGHVSLFWYQQALGQGPEFLTYFQNEAQLDKSGLPSDRFFAERPEGSVSTLKIQRTQQEDSAVYLCASSLGGTSTDTQYFGPGTRLTVL.